This T cell receptor (beta chain) stems from a study of T-cell reconstitution after alpha-beta-depleted transplantation in children. This CDR3 contains 12 residues. With 11 bases removed from V and 5 bases from J, the gap between germline ends came to 16 bases. CDR1 is SEHNR and CDR2 is FQNEAQ in the germline V gene (reference sequence). The study, taken as a whole, reports: In patients about two months after transplant, alpha-beta T cells reportedly arose from several hundred expanded graft clones. Newly made T cells mostly supplied T-cell counts and diversity one year after transplant. Surviving thymic progenitors and recipient T cells were the source of high TCRbeta diversity at day 60 in some patients.

For this clonotype: The antigen is not known.

TCRbeta library construction was performed incorporating unique molecular identifiers. Each CDR3 protein gets one entry after TCRdb re-called the PCR reads with MiXCR. The sample comprises 98,000 or so distinct CDR3 sequences, 5.5% to 7% of which are singletons, and roughly 24% rests with the top ten. V gene TRBV7-9 combines with J gene TRBJ2-7; TRBD1 might be the D (6 bases). The clonotype originates from a male patient between 2 and 15 years old who had a stem cell transplant for acute lymphoblastic leukemia, so the T cells may come from the graft donor. The sample here was PBMCs, mostly from graft donor cells, taken 360 days after TCRalphabeta/CD19-depleted stem cell transplant. CDR3 sequence reads: CAVSLGGNEQYF. The CDR3 DNA sequence: TGTGCCGTCAGCTTAGGGGGTAACGAGCAGTACTTC.